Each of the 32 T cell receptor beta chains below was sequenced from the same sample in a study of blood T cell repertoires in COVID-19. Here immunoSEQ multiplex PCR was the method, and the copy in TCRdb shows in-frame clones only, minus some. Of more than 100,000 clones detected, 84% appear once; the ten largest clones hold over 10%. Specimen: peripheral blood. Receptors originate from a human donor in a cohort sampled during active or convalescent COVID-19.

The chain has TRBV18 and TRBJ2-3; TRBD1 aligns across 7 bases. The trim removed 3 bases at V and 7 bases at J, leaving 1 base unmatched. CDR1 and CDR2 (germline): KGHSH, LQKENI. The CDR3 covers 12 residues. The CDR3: CASSPGQNTQYF. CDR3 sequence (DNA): TGTGCCAGCTCACCGGGACAGAATACGCAGTATTTT.

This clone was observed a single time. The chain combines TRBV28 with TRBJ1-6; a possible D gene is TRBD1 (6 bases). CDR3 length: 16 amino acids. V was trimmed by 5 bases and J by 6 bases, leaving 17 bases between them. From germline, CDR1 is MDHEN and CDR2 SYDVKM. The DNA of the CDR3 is TGTGCCAGCAGTGAACCTCGGACAGTGTCTAATTCACCCCTCCACTTT. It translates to CASSEPRTVSNSPLHF.

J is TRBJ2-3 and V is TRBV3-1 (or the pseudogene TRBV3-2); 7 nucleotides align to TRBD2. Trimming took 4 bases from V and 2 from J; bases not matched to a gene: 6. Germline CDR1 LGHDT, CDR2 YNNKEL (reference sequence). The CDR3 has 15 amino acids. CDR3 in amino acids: CASSLGSGPTDTQYF. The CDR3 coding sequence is TGTGCCAGCAGCCTGGGTAGCGGGCCCACAGATACGCAGTATTTT.

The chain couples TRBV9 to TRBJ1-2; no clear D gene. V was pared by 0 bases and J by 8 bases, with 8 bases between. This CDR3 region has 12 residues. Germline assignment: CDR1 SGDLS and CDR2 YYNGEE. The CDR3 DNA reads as TGTGCCAGCAGCGTAGCGCGCCGGGGCTACACCTTC. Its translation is CASSVARRGYTF.

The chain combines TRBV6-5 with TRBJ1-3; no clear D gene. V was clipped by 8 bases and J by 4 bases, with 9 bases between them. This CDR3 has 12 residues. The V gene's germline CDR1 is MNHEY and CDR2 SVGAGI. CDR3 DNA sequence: TGTGCCAGCTGCCGAGAAGGAAACACCATATATTTT. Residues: CASCREGNTIYF.

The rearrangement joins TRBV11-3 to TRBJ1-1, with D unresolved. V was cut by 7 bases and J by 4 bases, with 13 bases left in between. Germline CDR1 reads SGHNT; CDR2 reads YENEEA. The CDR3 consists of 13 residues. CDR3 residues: CASTTPRRTEAFF. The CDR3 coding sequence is TGTGCCAGCACTACTCCCAGGCGCACTGAAGCTTTCTTT. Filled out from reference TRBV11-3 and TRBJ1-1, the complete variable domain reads EAGVVQSPRYKIIEKKQPVAFWCNPISGHNTLYWYLQNLGQGPELLIRYENEEAVDDSQLPKDRFSAERLKGVDSTLKIQPAELGDSAVYLCASTTPRRTEAFFGQGTRLTVV.

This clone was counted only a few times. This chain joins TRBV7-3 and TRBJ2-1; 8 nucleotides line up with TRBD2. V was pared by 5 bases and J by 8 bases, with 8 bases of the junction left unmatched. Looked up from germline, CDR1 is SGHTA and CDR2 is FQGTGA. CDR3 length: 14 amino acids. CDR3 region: CASSPTGGGDEQFF. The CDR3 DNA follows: TGTGCCAGCAGCCCCACGGGGGGGGGCGATGAGCAGTTCTTC.

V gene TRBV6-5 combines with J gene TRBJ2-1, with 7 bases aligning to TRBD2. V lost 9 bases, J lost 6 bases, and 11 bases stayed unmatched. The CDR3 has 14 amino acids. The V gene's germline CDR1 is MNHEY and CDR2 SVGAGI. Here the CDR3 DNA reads TGTGCCAGTCAGAGGGAGGGGACCTTCAATGAGCAGTTCTTC. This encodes CASQREGTFNEQFF.

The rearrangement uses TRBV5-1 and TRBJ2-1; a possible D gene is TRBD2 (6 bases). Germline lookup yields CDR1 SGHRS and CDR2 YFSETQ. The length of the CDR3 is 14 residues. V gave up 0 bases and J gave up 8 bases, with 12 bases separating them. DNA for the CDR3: TGCGCCAGCAGCTTGGTGACGGGGGAGTATGAGCAGTTCTTC. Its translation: CASSLVTGEYEQFF.

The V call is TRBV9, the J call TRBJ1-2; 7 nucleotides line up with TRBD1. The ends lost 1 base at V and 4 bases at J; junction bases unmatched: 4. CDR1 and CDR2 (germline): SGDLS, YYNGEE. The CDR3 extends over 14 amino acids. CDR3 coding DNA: TGTGCCAGCAGCGTAAACGACAGGGCCTATGGCTACACCTTC. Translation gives CASSVNDRAYGYTF.

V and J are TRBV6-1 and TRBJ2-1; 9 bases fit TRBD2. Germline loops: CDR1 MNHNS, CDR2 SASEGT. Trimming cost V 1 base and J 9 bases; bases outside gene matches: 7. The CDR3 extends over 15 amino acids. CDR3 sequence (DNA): TGTGCCAGCAGTGAAGGGTCTAGCGGGGTACTTGAGCAGTTCTTC. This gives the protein CASSEGSSGVLEQFF.

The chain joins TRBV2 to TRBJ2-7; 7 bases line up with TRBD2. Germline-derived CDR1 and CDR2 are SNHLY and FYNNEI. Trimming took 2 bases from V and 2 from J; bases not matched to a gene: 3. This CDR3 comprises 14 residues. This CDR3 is CASSESAGAYEQYF. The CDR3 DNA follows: TGTGCCAGCAGTGAATCCGCGGGGGCCTACGAGCAGTACTTC.

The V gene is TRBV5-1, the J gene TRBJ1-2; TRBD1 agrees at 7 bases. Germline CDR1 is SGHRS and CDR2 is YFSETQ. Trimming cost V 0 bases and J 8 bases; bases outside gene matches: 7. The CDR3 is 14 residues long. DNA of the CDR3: TGCGCCAGCAGCTTGGGACAGGGACTGGGCGGCTACACCTTC. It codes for CASSLGQGLGGYTF.

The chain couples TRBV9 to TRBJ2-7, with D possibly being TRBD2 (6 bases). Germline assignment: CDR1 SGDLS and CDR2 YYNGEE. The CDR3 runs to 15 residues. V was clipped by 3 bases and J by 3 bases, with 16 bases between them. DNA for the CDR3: TGTGCCAGCAGCGCTCAACCCTTGGACTACTACGAGCAGTACTTC. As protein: CASSAQPLDYYEQYF.

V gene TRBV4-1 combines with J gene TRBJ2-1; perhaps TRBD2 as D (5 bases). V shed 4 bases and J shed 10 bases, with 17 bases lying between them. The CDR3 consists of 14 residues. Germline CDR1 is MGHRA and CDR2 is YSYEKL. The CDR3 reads CASSPTRRRKEQFF. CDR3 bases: TGCGCCAGCAGCCCGACCCGCCGGAGGAAGGAGCAGTTCTTC.

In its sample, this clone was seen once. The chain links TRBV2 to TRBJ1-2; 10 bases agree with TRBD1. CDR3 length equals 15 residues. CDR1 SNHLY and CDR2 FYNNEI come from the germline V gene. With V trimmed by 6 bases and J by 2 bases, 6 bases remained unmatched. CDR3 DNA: TGTGCCAGCAGCCCCAGGGGACAGGGGAACTATGGCTACACCTTC. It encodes CASSPRGQGNYGYTF.

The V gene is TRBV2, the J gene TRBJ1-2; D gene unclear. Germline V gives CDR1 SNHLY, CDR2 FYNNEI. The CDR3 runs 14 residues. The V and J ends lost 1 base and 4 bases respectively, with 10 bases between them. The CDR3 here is CASSEVDSFYGYTF. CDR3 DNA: TGTGCCAGCAGTGAAGTCGACTCGTTCTATGGCTACACCTTC.

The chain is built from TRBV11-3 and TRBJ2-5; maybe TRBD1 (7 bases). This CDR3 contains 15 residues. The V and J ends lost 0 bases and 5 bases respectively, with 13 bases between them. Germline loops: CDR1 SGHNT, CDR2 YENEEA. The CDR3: CASSLDSGGGETQYF. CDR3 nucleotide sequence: TGTGCCAGCAGCTTAGACTCAGGGGGAGGTGAGACCCAGTACTTC. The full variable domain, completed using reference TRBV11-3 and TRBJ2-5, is EAGVVQSPRYKIIEKKQPVAFWCNPISGHNTLYWYLQNLGQGPELLIRYENEEAVDDSQLPKDRFSAERLKGVDSTLKIQPAELGDSAVYLCASSLDSGGGETQYFGPGTRLLVL.

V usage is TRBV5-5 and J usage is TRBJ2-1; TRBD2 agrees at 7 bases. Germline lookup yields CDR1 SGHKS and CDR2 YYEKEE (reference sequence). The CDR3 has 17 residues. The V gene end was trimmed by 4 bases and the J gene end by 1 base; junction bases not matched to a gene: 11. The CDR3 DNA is TGTGCCAGCAGCCTCTTATCAGGACTAGTTTCCTACAATGAGCAGTTCTTC. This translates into CASSLLSGLVSYNEQFF.

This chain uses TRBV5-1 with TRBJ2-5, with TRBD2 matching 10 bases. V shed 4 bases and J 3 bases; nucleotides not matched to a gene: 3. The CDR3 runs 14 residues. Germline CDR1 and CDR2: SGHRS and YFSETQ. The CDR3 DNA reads TGCGCCAGCAGCCTGGGACTAGCGAAAGAGACCCAGTACTTC. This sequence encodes CASSLGLAKETQYF.

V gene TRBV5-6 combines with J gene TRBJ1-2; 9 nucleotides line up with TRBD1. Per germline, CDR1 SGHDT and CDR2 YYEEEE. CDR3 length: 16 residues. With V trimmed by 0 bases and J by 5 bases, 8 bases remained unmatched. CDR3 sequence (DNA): TGTGCCAGCAGCTTGGTTAGGGACAGGGACCTTTATGGCTACACCTTC. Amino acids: CASSLVRDRDLYGYTF.

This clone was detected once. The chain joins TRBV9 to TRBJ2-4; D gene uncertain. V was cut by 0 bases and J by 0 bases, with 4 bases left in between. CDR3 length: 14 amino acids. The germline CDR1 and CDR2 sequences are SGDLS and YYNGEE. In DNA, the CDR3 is TGTGCCAGCAGCGTAGGAGTAGCCAAAAACATTCAGTACTTC. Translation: CASSVGVAKNIQYF.

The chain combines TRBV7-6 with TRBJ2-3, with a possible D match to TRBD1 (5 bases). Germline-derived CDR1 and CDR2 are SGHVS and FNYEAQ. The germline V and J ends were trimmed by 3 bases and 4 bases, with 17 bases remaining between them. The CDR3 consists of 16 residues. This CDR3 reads CASSFLVAGQADTQYF. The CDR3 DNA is TGTGCCAGCAGCTTTCTAGTGGCAGGGCAGGCAGATACGCAGTATTTT.

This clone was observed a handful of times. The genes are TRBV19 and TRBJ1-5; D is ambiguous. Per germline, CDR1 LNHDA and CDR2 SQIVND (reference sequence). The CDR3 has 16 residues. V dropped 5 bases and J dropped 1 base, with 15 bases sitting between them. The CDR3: CASSLHSGISNQPQHF. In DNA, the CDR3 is TGTGCCAGTAGTCTCCACTCAGGAATCAGCAATCAGCCCCAGCATTTT. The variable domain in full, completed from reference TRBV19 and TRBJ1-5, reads DGGITQSPKYLFRKEGQNVTLSCEQNLNHDAMYWYRQDPGQGLRLIYYSQIVNDFQKGDIAEGYSVSREKKESFPLTVTSAQKNPTAFYLCASSLHSGISNQPQHFGDGTRLSIL.

The DNA for the CDR3 is TGTGCCAGCAGCCGCACTAGCGGGGGGGCCGGGAGCACAGATACGCAGTATTTT. It yields the protein CASSRTSGGAGSTDTQYF. V usage is TRBV3-1 (or the pseudogene TRBV3-2) and J usage is TRBJ2-3; 13 nucleotides agree with TRBD2. The CDR3 totals 18 residues. The germline gives CDR1 LGHDT, CDR2 YNNKEL (reference sequence). The V gene end was trimmed by 4 bases and the J gene end by 0 bases; junction bases not matched to a gene: 7.

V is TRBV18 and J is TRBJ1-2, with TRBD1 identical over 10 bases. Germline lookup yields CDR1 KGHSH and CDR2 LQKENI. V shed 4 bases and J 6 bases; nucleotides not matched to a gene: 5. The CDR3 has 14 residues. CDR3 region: CASSRMDRGNGYTF. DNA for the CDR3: TGTGCCAGCTCACGGATGGACAGGGGGAATGGCTACACCTTC.

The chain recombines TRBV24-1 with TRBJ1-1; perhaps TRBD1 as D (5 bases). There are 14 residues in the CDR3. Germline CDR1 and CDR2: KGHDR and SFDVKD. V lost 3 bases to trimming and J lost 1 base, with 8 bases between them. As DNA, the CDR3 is TGTGCCACCAGTGATCGAACAGGGAACACTGAAGCTTTCTTT. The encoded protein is CATSDRTGNTEAFF.

The CDR3 loop is CASGLDWPYEQYF. The DNA of the CDR3 is TGTGCTAGTGGTTTGGATTGGCCCTACGAGCAGTACTTC. The gene calls are TRBV12-5 and TRBJ2-7; D gene uncertain. V was shortened by 1 base and J by 2 bases, with 6 bases between the two germline ends. CDR1 is LGHNT, CDR2 FRNRAP, per germline. This CDR3 comprises 13 residues.

CDR3 sequence reads: CASSYLRGSSYNEQFF. CDR3 nucleotide sequence: TGTGCCAGCAGCTACCTGCGGGGGAGCTCCTACAATGAGCAGTTCTTC. V is TRBV7-3 and J is TRBJ2-1; 7 nucleotides agree with TRBD2. Germline V CDR1 and CDR2: SGHTA, FQGTGA. This CDR3 region has 16 residues. V dropped 4 bases and J dropped 0; count of bases not matched to a gene: 6. The full variable domain, rest sourced from reference TRBV7-3 and TRBJ2-1, is GAGVSQTPSNKVTEKGKYVELRCDPISGHTALYWYRQSLGQGPEFLIYFQGTGAADDSGLPNDRFFAVRPEGSVSTLKIQRTERGDSAVYLCASSYLRGSSYNEQFFGPGTRLTVL.

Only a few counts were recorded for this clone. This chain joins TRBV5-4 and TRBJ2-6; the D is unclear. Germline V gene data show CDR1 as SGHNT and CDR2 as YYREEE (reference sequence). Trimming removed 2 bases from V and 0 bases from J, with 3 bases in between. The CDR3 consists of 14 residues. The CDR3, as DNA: TGTGCCAGCAGCTTCTCCTCTGGGGCCAACGTCCTGACTTTC. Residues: CASSFSSGANVLTF.

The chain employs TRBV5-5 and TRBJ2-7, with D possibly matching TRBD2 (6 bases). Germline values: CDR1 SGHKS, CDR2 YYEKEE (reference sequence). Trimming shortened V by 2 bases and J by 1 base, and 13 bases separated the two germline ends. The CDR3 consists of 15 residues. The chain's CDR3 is CASSLLIAASYEQYF. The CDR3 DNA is TGTGCCAGCAGCTTATTGATAGCGGCATCCTACGAGCAGTACTTC. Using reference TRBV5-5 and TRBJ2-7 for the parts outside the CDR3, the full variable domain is DAGVTQSPTHLIKTRGQQVTLRCSPISGHKSVSWYQQVLGQGPQFIFQYYEKEERGRGNFPDRFSARQFPNYSSELNVNALLLGDSALYLCASSLLIAASYEQYFGPGTRLTVT.

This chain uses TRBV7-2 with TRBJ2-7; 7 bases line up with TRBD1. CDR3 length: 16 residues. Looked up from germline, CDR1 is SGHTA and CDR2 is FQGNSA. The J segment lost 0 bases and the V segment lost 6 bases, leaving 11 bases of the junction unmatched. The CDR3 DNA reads TGTGCCAGCAGACTACTACCGGGACAGACCTCCTACGAGCAGTACTTC. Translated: CASRLLPGQTSYEQYF.